The next 3 T cell receptor beta chains were all read from a single sample in a study of read filtering for tumor transcriptome and immune sequencing. Molecular barcoded adaptors covering alpha/delta and beta/gamma chains were used on approximately 400 ng RNA. A single record per CDR3 protein comes from TCRdb applying MiXCR to the reads. The data show about 86,000 distinct CDR3 sequences, approximately 13% seen once. The sequencing input was a population of CD138-negative cells sorted from bone marrow. The source of these receptors is a donor aged 40 or over with multiple myeloma.

This clonotype was seen at least ten times. The chain recombines TRBV11-2 with TRBJ2-1, with a weak D call TRBD2 (5 bases). Trimming left V 3 bases short and J 0 bases short, with 15 bases between. Germline assignment: CDR1 SGHAT and CDR2 FQNNGV. This CDR3 comprises 17 residues. The CDR3 DNA is TGTGCCAGCAGCTTTTCAACCGGGGAGCGCTCCTACAATGAGCAGTTCTTC. It encodes CASSFSTGERSYNEQFF.

This clonotype was recorded many times. The CDR3 DNA reads as TGTGCCTGGAGCGCCACGGGGTACGAGCAGTACTTC. This sequence encodes CAWSATGYEQYF. The V and J genes are TRBV30 and TRBJ2-7; D may be TRBD2 (5 bases). This CDR3 contains 12 residues. Germline CDR1 and CDR2: GTSNPN and SVGIG (reference sequence). With 3 bases removed from V and 4 bases from J, the gap between germline ends came to 10 bases.

In its sample, this clonotype was seen many times. This sequence joins TRBV19 and TRBJ2-1; TRBD2 agrees at 7 bases. The V and J ends lost 11 bases and 8 bases, in that order; junction bases with no gene match: 15. Germline CDR1 reads LNHDA; CDR2 reads SQIVND (reference sequence). The CDR3 is 14 residues long. The CDR3 DNA reads as TGTGCCGCGAAGGACTCCGGGGGGTACGATGAGCAGTTCTTC. Residues: CAAKDSGGYDEQFF.